This T cell receptor delta chain emerged from a study of γδ T cells in repeated Plasmodium falciparum infection. Gammadelta T cells were flow-sorted from PBMC into Vgamma9/Vdelta2+ and Vdelta2-negative populations for bulk analysis. With respect to this clone: TCRdb's entry gives the protein of a much larger clone, which mismatches this DNA's translation at residue 17, likely from a read error; the protein reported here is translated from the DNA.

TCRdb re-called clones from the multiplex PCR reads via CATT. The data contain tens of thousands of delta-chain clones, 0.98% of them singletons. Germline V lookup: CDR1 TSWWSYY, CDR2 QGS. The CDR3 length is 22 residues. The V end lost 2 bases, the J end lost 4 bases, and 35 bases lay between the germline ends. V and J are TRDV1 and TRDJ1; D may be TRDD3 (6 bases). Specimen: gamma-delta T cells from blood. The origin of this receptor is a pool of human donors (malaria-infected and uninfected, not separated). The CDR3 loop reads CALGERGSTFELWWGFIDKLIF. The DNA of the CDR3 is TGTGCTCTTGGGGAAAGGGGATCTACCTTTGAGTTGTGGTGGGGGTTTATCGATAAACTCATCTTT.